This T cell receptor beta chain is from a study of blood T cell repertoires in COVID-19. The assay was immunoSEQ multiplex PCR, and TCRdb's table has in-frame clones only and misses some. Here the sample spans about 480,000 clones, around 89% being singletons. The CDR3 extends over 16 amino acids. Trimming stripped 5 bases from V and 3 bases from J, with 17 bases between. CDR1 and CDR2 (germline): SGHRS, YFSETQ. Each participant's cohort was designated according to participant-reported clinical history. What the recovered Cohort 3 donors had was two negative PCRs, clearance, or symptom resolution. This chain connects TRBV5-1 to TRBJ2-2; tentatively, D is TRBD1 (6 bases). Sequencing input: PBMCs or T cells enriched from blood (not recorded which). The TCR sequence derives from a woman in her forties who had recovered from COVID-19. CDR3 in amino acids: CASRPTGSVYTGELFF. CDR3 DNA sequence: TGCGCCAGCAGACCCACAGGGTCAGTTTACACCGGGGAGCTGTTTTTT. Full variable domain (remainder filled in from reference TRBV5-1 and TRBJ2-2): KAGVTQTPRYLIKTRGQQVTLSCSPISGHRSVSWYQQTPGQGLQFLFEYFSETQRNKGNFPGRFSGRQFSNSRSEMNVSTLELGDSALYLCASRPTGSVYTGELFFGEGSRLTVL.